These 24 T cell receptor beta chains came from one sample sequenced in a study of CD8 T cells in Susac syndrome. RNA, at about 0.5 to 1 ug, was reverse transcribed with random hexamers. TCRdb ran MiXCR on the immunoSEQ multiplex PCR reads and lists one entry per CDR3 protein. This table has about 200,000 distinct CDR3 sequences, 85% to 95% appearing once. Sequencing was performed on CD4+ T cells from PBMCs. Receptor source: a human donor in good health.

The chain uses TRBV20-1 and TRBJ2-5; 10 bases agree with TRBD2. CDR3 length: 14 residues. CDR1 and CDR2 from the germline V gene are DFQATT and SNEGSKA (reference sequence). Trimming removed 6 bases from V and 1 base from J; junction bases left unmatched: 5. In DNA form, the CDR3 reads TGCAGTGCGCCTAGCGGGGGAACCCAAGAGACCCAGTACTTC. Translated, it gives CSAPSGGTQETQYF.

The CDR3 loop is CASSQGGNQPQHF. The CDR3 DNA reads as TGTGCCAGCTCTCAGGGTGGCAATCAGCCCCAGCATTTT. The rearrangement links TRBV3-1 to TRBJ1-5; maybe TRBD1 (5 bases). The length of the CDR3 is 13 residues. The germline gives CDR1 LGHDT, CDR2 YNNKEL (reference sequence). V was pared by 8 bases and J by 2 bases, with 10 bases between. The full variable domain, in which reference TRBV3-1 and TRBJ1-5 provide the parts outside the CDR3, is DTAVSQTPKYLVTQMGNDKSIKCEQNLGHDTMYWYKQDSKKFLKIMFSYNNKELIINETVPNRFSPKSPDKAHLNLHINSLELGDSAVYFCASSQGGNQPQHFGDGTRLSIL.

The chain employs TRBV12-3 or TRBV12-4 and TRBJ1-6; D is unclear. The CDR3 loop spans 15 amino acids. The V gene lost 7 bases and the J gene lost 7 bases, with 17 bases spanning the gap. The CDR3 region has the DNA TGTGCCAGCACCTTCGTTTTGGGCGGAAATTCACCCCTCCACTTT. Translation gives CASTFVLGGNSPLHF.

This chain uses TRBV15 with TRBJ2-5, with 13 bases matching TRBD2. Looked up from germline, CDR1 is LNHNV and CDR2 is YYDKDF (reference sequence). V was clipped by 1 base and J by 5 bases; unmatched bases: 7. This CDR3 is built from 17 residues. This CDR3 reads CATSRGAPLAGGETQYF. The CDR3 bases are TGTGCCACCAGCAGAGGGGCCCCACTAGCGGGGGGGGAGACCCAGTACTTC. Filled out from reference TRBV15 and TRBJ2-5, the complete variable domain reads DAMVIQNPRYQVTQFGKPVTLSCSQTLNHNVMYWYQQKSSQAPKLLFHYYDKDFNNEADTPDNFQSRRPNTSFCFLDIRSPGLGDTAMYLCATSRGAPLAGGETQYFGPGTRLLVL.

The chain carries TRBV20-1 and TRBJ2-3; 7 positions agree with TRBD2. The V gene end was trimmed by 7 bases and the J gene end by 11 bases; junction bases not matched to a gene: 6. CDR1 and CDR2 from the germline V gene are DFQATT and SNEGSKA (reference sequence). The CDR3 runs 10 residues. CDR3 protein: CSGGGSGQYF. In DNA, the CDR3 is TGCAGTGGGGGGGGGTCAGGGCAGTATTTT.

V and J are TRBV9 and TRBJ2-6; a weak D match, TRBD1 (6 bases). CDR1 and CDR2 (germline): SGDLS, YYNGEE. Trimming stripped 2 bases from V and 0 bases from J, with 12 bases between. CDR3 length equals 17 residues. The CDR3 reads CASSVTGTSSGANVLTF. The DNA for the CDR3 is TGTGCCAGCAGCGTTACAGGGACCAGCTCTGGGGCCAACGTCCTGACTTTC. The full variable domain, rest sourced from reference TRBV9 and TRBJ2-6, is DSGVTQTPKHLITATGQRVTLRCSPRSGDLSVYWYQQSLDQGLQFLIQYYNGEERAKGNILERFSAQQFPDLHSELNLSSLELGDSALYFCASSVTGTSSGANVLTFGAGSRLTVL.

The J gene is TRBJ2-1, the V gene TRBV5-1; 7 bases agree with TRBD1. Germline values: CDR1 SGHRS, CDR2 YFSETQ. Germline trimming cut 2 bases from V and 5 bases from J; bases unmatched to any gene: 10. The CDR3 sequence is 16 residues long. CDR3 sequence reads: CASSFTVGTANNEQFF. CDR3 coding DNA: TGCGCCAGCAGCTTTACGGTAGGGACAGCTAACAATGAGCAGTTCTTC.

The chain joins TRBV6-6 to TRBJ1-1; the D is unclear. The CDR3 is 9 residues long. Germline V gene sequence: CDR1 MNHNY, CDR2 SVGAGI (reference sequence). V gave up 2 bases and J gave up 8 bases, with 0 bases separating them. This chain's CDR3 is CASSYEAFF. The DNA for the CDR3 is TGTGCCAGCAGTTACGAAGCTTTCTTT.

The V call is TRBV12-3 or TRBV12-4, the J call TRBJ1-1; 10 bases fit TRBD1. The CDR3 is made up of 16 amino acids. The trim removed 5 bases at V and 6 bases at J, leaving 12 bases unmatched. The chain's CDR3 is CASSPGTGEAIPEAFF. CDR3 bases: TGTGCCAGCAGTCCCGGGACAGGGGAGGCGATTCCTGAAGCTTTCTTT.

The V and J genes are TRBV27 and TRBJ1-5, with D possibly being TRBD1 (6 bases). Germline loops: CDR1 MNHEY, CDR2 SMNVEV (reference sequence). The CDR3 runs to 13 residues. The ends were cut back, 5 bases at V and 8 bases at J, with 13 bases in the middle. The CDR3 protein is CASSHNRAEPQHF. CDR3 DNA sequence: TGTGCCAGCAGTCATAACAGGGCAGAGCCCCAGCATTTT.

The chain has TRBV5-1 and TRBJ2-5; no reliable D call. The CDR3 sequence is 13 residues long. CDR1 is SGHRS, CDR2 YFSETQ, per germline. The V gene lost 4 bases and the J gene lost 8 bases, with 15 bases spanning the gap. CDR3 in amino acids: CASSPASMETQYF. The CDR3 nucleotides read TGCGCCAGCAGCCCCGCTTCAATGGAAACCCAGTACTTC.

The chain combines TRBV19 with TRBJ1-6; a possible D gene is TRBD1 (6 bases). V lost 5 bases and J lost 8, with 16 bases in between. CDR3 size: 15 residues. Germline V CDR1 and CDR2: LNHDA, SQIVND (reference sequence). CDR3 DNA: TGTGCCAGTAGTTCCACAGGGAAGTGGGATTCACCCCTCCACTTT. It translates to CASSSTGKWDSPLHF.

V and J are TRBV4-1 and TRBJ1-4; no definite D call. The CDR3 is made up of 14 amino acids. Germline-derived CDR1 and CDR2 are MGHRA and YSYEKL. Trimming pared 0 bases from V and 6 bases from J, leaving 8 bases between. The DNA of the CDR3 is TGCGCCAGCAGCCAAGAACGGGGAGATGAAAAACTGTTTTTT. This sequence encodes CASSQERGDEKLFF.

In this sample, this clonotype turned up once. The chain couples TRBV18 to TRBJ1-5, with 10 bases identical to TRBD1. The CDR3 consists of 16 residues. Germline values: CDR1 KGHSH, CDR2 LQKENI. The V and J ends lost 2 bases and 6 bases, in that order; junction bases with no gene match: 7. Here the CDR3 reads CASSPSGQGSRQPQHF. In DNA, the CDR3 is TGTGCCAGCTCACCATCGGGACAGGGGTCACGTCAGCCCCAGCATTTT. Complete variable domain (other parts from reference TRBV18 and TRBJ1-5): NAGVMQNPRHLVRRRGQEARLRCSPMKGHSHVYWYRQLPEEGLKFMVYLQKENIIDESGMPKERFSAEFPKEGPSILRIQQVVRGDSAAYFCASSPSGQGSRQPQHFGDGTRLSIL.

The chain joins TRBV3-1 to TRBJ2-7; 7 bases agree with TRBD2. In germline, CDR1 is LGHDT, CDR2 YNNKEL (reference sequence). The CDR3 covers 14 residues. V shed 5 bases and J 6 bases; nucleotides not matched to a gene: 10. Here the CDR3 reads CASSNGGSPLEQYV. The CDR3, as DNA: TGTGCCAGCAGCAACGGCGGGAGTCCTCTCGAGCAGTACGTC.

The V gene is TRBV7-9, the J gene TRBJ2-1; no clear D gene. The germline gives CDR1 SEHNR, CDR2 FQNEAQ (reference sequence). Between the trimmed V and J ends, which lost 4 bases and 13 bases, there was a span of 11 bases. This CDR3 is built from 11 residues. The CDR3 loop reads CASSWIEDQFF. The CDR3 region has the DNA TGTGCCAGCAGCTGGATAGAAGATCAGTTCTTC.

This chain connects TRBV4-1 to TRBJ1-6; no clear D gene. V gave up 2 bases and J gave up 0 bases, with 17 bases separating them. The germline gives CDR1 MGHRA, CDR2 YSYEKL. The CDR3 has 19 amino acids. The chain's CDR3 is CASSQTSRGLSSYNSPLHF. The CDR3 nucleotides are TGCGCCAGCAGCCAAACTAGTCGGGGATTGAGCTCCTATAATTCACCCCTCCACTTT.

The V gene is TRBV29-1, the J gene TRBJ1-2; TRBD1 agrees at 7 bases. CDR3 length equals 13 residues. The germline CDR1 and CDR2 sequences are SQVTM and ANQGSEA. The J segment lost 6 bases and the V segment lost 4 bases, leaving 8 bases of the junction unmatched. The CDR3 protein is CSVGLVGGHGYTF. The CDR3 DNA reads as TGCAGCGTTGGCCTGGTAGGGGGCCATGGCTACACCTTC. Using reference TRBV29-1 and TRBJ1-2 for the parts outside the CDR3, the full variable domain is SAVISQKPSRDICQRGTSLTIQCQVDSQVTMMFWYRQQPGQSLTLIATANQGSEATYESGFVIDKFPISRPNLTFSTLTVSNMSPEDSSIYLCSVGLVGGHGYTFGSGTRLTVV.

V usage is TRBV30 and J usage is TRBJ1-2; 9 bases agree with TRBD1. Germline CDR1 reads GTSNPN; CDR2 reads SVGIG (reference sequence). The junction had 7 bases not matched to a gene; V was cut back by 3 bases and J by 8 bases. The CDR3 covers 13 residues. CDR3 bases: TGTGCCTGGAGCGACAGGGGGAAGGAAGGCTACACCTTC. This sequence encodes CAWSDRGKEGYTF.

CDR3 region: CASSQVSRTGLFF. CDR3 in DNA: TGTGCCAGCAGCCAAGTATCGCGAACCGGACTGTTTTTT. This chain connects TRBV3-1 to TRBJ1-4; D remains ambiguous. The CDR3 spans 13 residues. CDR1 and CDR2 from the germline V gene are LGHDT and YNNKEL (reference sequence). V was trimmed by 1 base and J by 13 bases, leaving 13 bases between them.

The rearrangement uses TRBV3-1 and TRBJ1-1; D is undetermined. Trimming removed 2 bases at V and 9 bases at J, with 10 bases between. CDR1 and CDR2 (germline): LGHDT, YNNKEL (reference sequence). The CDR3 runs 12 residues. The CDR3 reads CASSQYTTKAFF. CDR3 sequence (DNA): TGTGCCAGCAGCCAATACACAACTAAAGCTTTCTTT. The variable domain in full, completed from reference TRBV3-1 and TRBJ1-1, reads DTAVSQTPKYLVTQMGNDKSIKCEQNLGHDTMYWYKQDSKKFLKIMFSYNNKELIINETVPNRFSPKSPDKAHLNLHINSLELGDSAVYFCASSQYTTKAFFGQGTRLTVV.

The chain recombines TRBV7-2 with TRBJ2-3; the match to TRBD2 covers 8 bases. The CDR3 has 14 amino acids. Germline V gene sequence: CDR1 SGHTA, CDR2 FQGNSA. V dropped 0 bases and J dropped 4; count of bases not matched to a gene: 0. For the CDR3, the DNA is TGTGCCAGCAGCTTAGCCGGGGGGGCAGATACGCAGTATTTT. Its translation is CASSLAGGADTQYF.

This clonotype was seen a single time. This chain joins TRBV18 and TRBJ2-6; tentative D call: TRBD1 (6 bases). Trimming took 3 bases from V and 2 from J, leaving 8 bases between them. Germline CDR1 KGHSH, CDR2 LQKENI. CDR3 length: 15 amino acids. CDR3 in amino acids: CASSPTGPGANVLTF. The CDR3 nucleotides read TGTGCCAGCTCACCTACAGGGCCTGGGGCCAACGTCCTGACTTTC.

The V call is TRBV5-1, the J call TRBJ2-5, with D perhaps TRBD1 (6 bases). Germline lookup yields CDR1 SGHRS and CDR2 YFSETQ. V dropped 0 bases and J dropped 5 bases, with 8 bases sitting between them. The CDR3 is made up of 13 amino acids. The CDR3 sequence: CASSLDQGETQYF. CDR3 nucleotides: TGCGCCAGCAGCTTGGATCAGGGGGAGACCCAGTACTTC.